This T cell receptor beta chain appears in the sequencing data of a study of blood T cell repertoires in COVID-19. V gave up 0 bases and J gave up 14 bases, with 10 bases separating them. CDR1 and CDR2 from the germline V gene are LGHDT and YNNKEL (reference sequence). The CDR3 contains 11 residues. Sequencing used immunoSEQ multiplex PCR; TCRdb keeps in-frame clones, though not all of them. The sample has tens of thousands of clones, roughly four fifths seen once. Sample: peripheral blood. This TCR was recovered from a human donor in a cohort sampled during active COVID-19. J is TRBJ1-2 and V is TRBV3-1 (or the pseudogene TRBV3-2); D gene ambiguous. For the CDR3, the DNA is TGTGCCAGCAGCCAAGAAGGCGCCAGGACCTTC. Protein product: CASSQEGARTF.